This T cell receptor (beta chain) was identified during a study of regulatory T cells in long-lasting Graves disease. The time point here: persistent/refractory GD, antithyroid drugs over 5 years with positive TRAb. From RNA extracted from PBMCs, the TCR library was made. The CDR3 length is 17 residues. Trimming removed 2 bases from V and 0 bases from J; junction bases left unmatched: 8. Germline loops: CDR1 SEHNR, CDR2 FQNEAQ (reference sequence). Turning to this clonotype: The antigen is undetermined.

Broader study findings: Fewer public clonotypes were shared by new patients (966) than by persistent patients (2,741).

Arm-PCR with iRepertoire HTBI primers amplified the CDR3 regions for these TCR beta libraries. Via MiXCR, TCRdb re-called the multiplex PCR reads, giving one row per CDR3 protein. The sample lists hundreds of thousands of distinct CDR3 sequences; less than 25% were seen once. The receptor comes from a female donor with Graves disease. Sequencing used peripheral blood mononuclear cells (PBMCs), obtained when the disease was refractory, from a patient treated with antithyroid drugs. The rearrangement links TRBV7-9 to TRBJ2-7; 9 bases map to TRBD1. DNA of the CDR3: TGTGCCAGCAGCTTAACCCGGGGACAGGGTAGCTCCTACGAGCAGTACTTC. Protein sequence: CASSLTRGQGSSYEQYF.